The clone carrying this T cell receptor beta chain was picked up one time. This specimen comes from a study of cytomegalovirus exposure and HLA in healthy donors. There are 15 residues in the CDR3. V lost 2 bases, J lost 0 bases, and 0 bases stayed unmatched. From germline, CDR1 is SGHNT and CDR2 YENEEA. The approximately 120-subject validation cohort, separate from the roughly 670-subject first cohort, included the donors. TCRdb keeps only in-frame clones here, not all; method: immunoSEQ multiplex PCR. The data contain more than 45,000 clones, 89% of them singletons. This rearrangement joins TRBV11-3 to TRBJ2-2; 7 bases line up with TRBD2. The source material was PBMCs. This clonotype was obtained from a woman under 30 in good health and CMV-seronegative. The CDR3 here is CASSLSGTNTGELFF. For the CDR3, the DNA is TGTGCCAGCAGCTTAAGCGGGACGAACACCGGGGAGCTGTTTTTT.